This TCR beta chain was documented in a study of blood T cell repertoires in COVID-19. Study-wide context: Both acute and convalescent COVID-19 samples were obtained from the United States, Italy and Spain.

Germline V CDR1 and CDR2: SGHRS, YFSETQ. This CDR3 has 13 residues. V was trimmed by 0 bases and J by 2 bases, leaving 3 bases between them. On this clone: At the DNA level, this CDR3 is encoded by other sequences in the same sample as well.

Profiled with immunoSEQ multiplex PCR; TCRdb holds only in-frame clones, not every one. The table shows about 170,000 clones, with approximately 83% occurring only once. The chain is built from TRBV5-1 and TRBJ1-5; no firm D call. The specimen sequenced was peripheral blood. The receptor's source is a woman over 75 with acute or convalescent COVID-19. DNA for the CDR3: TGCGCCAGCAGCTTGGCCGGCAATCAGCCCCAGCATTTT. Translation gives CASSLAGNQPQHF.